What follows are 3 T cell receptor beta chains derived from one specimen sequenced in a study of blood T cell repertoires in COVID-19. TCRdb's table, derived via immunoSEQ multiplex PCR, lists solely in-frame clones and lacks some. The profile shows about 12,000 clones, about 70% of them singletons. Source material: peripheral blood. The receptors here all came from a man in his 60s with COVID-19, enrolled during active disease.

This clone has a handful of counts. V gene TRBV27 combines with J gene TRBJ1-1; possibly TRBD1 for D (6 bases). This CDR3 is 14 amino acids long. V was clipped by 2 bases and J by 1 base, with 8 bases between them. The germline V gene encodes CDR1 MNHEY and CDR2 SMNVEV (reference sequence). The CDR3 sequence: CASSLTGWNTEAFF. The DNA for the CDR3 is TGTGCCAGCAGTTTAACAGGGTGGAACACTGAAGCTTTCTTT.

The CDR3: CATSRVRDRAGADTQYF. The CDR3 DNA is TGTGCCACCAGCAGAGTACGGGACAGGGCGGGGGCAGATACGCAGTATTTT. The chain combines TRBV15 with TRBJ2-3; 9 bases are a match to TRBD1. The CDR3 runs 17 residues. Germline assignment: CDR1 LNHNV and CDR2 YYDKDF (reference sequence). V was clipped by 1 base and J by 4 bases; unmatched bases: 9. The whole variable domain, filled in from reference TRBV15 and TRBJ2-3, reads DAMVIQNPRYQVTQFGKPVTLSCSQTLNHNVMYWYQQKSSQAPKLLFHYYDKDFNNEADTPDNFQSRRPNTSFCFLDIRSPGLGDTAMYLCATSRVRDRAGADTQYFGPGTRLTVL.

This chain links TRBV27 with TRBJ1-2, with D tentatively TRBD1 (6 bases). Germline V gene lookup returns CDR1 MNHEY and CDR2 SMNVEV (reference sequence). The V gene lost 5 bases and the J gene lost 0 bases, with 10 bases spanning the gap. The CDR3 covers 14 residues. The CDR3 DNA follows: TGTGCCAGCAGTACACAGGGAGCTAACTATGGCTACACCTTC. Its translation is CASSTQGANYGYTF.